Listed below are T cell receptor beta chains from one sample, sequenced in a study of cytomegalovirus exposure and HLA in healthy donors. Assay used: immunoSEQ multiplex PCR; TCRdb lists only in-frame clones, some missing. The sample lists 150,000 to 200,000 clones, around 80% occurring once. Sequenced material: PBMCs. These receptors originate from a woman aged 45-65 years in good health and CMV-seropositive. The CDR3 runs from the conserved cysteine through the conserved F or W. Each record gives: V gene, J gene, CDR3 protein.

V: TRBV19
J: TRBJ2-7
CDR3: CASSIQAGSSYEQYF

V: TRBV19
J: TRBJ2-2
CDR3: CATRGGTNTGELFF

V: TRBV9
J: TRBJ2-5
CDR3: CASSARGRGAQETQYF

V: TRBV5-6
J: TRBJ1-5
CDR3: CASSRGYNQPQHF

V: TRBV4-3
J: TRBJ2-6
CDR3: CASSQEAFSGANVLTF

V: TRBV5-1
J: TRBJ2-1
CDR3: CASSRGDSYNEQFF

V: TRBV19
J: TRBJ1-4
CDR3: CASSAGQGARSHEKLFF

V: TRBV1
J: TRBJ2-2
CDR3: CTSSPKSGGLAGGGWELFF

V: TRBV7-8
J: TRBJ2-2
CDR3: CASSLAARGRRTGELFF

V: TRBV7-2
J: TRBJ2-1
CDR3: CASVAFRGLQGDEQFF

V: TRBV19
J: TRBJ1-1
CDR3: CASSMQGSTEAFF

V: TRBV19
J: TRBJ2-3
CDR3: CASSIASGSSGDTQYF

V: TRBV6-1
J: TRBJ2-5
CDR3: CASSEGTAEQTQYF

V: TRBV5-6
J: TRBJ2-1
CDR3: CASSSLVGRAYNEQFF

V: TRBV27
J: TRBJ2-2
CDR3: CASSRPPTGPGELFF

V: TRBV9
J: TRBJ2-1
CDR3: CASSVKREGRNEQFF

V: TRBV7-9
J: TRBJ2-5
CDR3: CASSLGRDRGRSPQYF

V: TRBV28
J: TRBJ2-5
CDR3: CASSLAGRSETQYF

V: TRBV4-1
J: TRBJ2-6
CDR3: CASSQGPTGTGGYGANVLTF

V: TRBV6-5
J: TRBJ2-7
CDR3: CASSYRDSYEQYF

V: TRBV27
J: TRBJ1-5
CDR3: CASKRGASNQPQHF

V: TRBV4-2
J: TRBJ1-2
CDR3: CASSQEGADTNYGYTF

V: TRBV30
J: TRBJ2-3
CDR3: CAWSVPQRGTDTQYF

V: TRBV5-4
J: TRBJ2-7
CDR3: CASSLTAVDEQYF

V: TRBV30
J: TRBJ1-2
CDR3: CAWSVREIGYGYTF

V: TRBV5-1
J: TRBJ1-1
CDR3: CASSTGQSNTEAFF